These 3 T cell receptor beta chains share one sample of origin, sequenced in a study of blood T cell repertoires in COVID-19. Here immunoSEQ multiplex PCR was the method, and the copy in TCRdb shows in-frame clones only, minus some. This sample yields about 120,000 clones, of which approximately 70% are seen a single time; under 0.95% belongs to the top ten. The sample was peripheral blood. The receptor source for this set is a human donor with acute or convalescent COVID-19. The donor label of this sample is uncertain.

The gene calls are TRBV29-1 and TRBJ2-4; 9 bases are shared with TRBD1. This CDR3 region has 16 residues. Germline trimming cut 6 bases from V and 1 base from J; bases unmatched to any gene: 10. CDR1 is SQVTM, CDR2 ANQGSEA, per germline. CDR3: CSVAGTGSGAKNIQYF. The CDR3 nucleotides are TGCAGCGTCGCCGGGACAGGGAGTGGGGCCAAAAACATTCAGTACTTC.

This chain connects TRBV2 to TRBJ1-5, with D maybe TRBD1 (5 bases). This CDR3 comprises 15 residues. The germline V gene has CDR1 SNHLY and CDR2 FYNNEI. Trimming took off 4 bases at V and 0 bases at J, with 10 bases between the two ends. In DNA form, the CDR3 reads TGTGCCAGCAGTGGGGGCAGACCTAGCAATCAGCCCCAGCATTTT. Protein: CASSGGRPSNQPQHF.

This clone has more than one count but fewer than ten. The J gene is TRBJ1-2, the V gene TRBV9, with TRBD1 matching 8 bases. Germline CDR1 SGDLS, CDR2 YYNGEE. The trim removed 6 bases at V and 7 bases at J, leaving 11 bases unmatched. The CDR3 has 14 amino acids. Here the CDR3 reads CASTTRDRSLGYTF. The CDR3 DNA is TGTGCCAGCACCACCCGGGACAGGTCTCTTGGCTACACCTTC.